These 8 T cell receptor beta chains were sequenced from one sample in a study of response to subunit inactivated influenza vaccine. TCRdb re-derived calls from the RT-PCR reads in MiXCR, one entry per CDR3 protein. Of roughly 700,000 distinct CDR3 sequences in the sample, 14% are singletons; the top ten hold 5.5% to 7%. The material sequenced was PBMCs from blood, taken around two weeks before vaccination. Receptor source: a man between 45 and 60 years old who received an inactivated influenza vaccine.

This clonotype was seen ten or more times. The gene calls are TRBV20-1 and TRBJ2-7; 9 nucleotides agree with TRBD1. The CDR3 totals 13 residues. CDR1 is DFQATT and CDR2 is SNEGSKA in the germline V gene (reference sequence). Trimming removed 5 bases from V and 1 base from J; junction bases left unmatched: 3. This CDR3 reads CSAGDRASYEQYF. CDR3 DNA sequence: TGCAGTGCTGGGGACAGGGCTTCCTACGAGCAGTACTTC.

J is TRBJ2-1 and V is TRBV27; tentatively, D is TRBD1 or TRBD2 (5 bases each). Germline V gene lookup returns CDR1 MNHEY and CDR2 SMNVEV (reference sequence). This CDR3 region has 13 residues. V dropped 6 bases and J dropped 3 bases, with 9 bases sitting between them. CDR3 in amino acids: CASSGTNYNEQFF. The CDR3 nucleotides are TGTGCCAGCAGCGGGACGAACTACAATGAGCAGTTCTTC.

The chain combines TRBV20-1 with TRBJ1-5; D uncertain. Trimming cost V 4 bases and J 0 bases, with 19 bases left between them. This CDR3 region has 17 residues. CDR1 is DFQATT and CDR2 is SNEGSKA in the germline V gene (reference sequence). Written as DNA, the CDR3 is TGCAGTGCTATTGGACCGATCAAAAGACATAGCAATCAGCCCCAGCATTTT. This encodes CSAIGPIKRHSNQPQHF.

The chain couples TRBV6-5 to TRBJ2-1; TRBD2 aligns across 11 bases. Germline V lookup: CDR1 MNHEY, CDR2 SVGAGI. The CDR3 has 12 residues. The junction had 4 bases not matched to a gene; V was cut back by 6 bases and J by 12 bases. The CDR3 sequence: CASRLAGGSQFF. CDR3 DNA: TGTGCCAGCAGATTAGCGGGGGGGTCGCAGTTCTTC.

This clonotype was observed a few times. CDR3 loop: CASSYSIQVDGGYTF. The CDR3 DNA follows: TGTGCCAGCAGTTACTCGATCCAGGTCGATGGTGGCTACACCTTC. The chain combines TRBV6-2 or TRBV6-3 with TRBJ1-2; no clear D. Looked up from germline, CDR1 is MNHEY and CDR2 is SVGEGT. The V and J ends lost 0 bases and 7 bases respectively, with 15 bases between them. The CDR3 has 15 residues.

This clonotype was detected ten times or more. The chain links TRBV29-1 to TRBJ2-5, with 8 bases fitting TRBD2. This CDR3 has 13 amino acids. CDR1 SQVTM and CDR2 ANQGSEA come from the germline V gene. V shed 3 bases and J 5 bases; nucleotides not matched to a gene: 5. The DNA of the CDR3 is TGCAGCGTTGAGAGCGGGAGAGGGGAGACCCAGTACTTC. This encodes CSVESGRGETQYF. Full variable domain (outside the CDR3, taken from reference TRBV29-1 and TRBJ2-5): SAVISQKPSRDICQRGTSLTIQCQVDSQVTMMFWYRQQPGQSLTLIATANQGSEATYESGFVIDKFPISRPNLTFSTLTVSNMSPEDSSIYLCSVESGRGETQYFGPGTRLLVL.

This sequence joins TRBV15 and TRBJ2-7, with TRBD1 identical over 8 bases. V lost 1 base and J lost 7; bases outside the gene matches: 6. Per germline, CDR1 LNHNV and CDR2 YYDKDF (reference sequence). The CDR3 is 14 residues long. The CDR3 here is CATSRAGTGKEQYF. The CDR3 bases are TGTGCCACCAGCAGAGCCGGGACAGGTAAAGAGCAGTACTTC.

This clonotype was detected ten times or more. The chain has TRBV28 and TRBJ2-7, with 7 bases lining up with TRBD2. This CDR3 is built from 16 residues. The ends lost 2 bases at V and 2 bases at J; junction bases unmatched: 9. Germline CDR1 is MDHEN and CDR2 is SYDVKM. As DNA, the CDR3 is TGTGCCAGCAGTTTAGGGGGGGTGGCAAGAACCTACGAGCAGTACTTC. Its protein product is CASSLGGVARTYEQYF.